Listed here are 20 T cell receptor beta chains from one sample, sequenced in a study of T cells in Graves' hyperthyroidism and ophthalmopathy. RNA transcripts yielded amplified TCR beta CDR3 regions. The HTBI primer set was used in a first-round RT-PCR of the TCR CDR3. TCRdb fed the multiplex PCR reads into MiXCR, producing one record per CDR3 protein. The sample has 500,000 or so distinct CDR3 sequences, 15% to 20% seen once. Sequenced material: blood. These receptors came from a woman aged 18 to 35 with Graves' ophthalmopathy.

This clonotype was found many times. The rearrangement links TRBV12-3 or TRBV12-4 to TRBJ2-6; perhaps D is TRBD1 or TRBD2 (5 bases each). V lost 0 bases and J 4 bases, leaving 7 bases between the germline ends. The CDR3 covers 15 residues. DNA for the CDR3: TGTGCCAGCAGTTTAGCAAGGGACGGGGCCAACGTCCTGACTTTC. Its translation is CASSLARDGANVLTF.

Only one count was recorded for this clonotype. V usage is TRBV7-2 and J usage is TRBJ2-2; 13 nucleotides agree with TRBD2. J was trimmed by 5 bases and V by 1 base; bases with no gene match: 10. This CDR3 has 19 amino acids. The V gene's germline CDR1 is SGHTA and CDR2 FQGNSA. CDR3 DNA: TGTGCCAGCAGCTTAGTGTGGCGACTAGCGGGAGGAAGGACCGGGGAGCTGTTTTTT. Encoded protein: CASSLVWRLAGGRTGELFF.

The rearrangement links TRBV10-3 to TRBJ1-1; 7 nucleotides match TRBD1. The germline V gene has CDR1 ENHRY and CDR2 SYGVKD. The ends lost 10 bases at V and 2 bases at J; junction bases unmatched: 7. The CDR3 runs 13 residues. CDR3 protein: CATGGGLNTEAFF. The CDR3 nucleotides are TGTGCCACAGGAGGGGGCCTTAACACTGAAGCTTTCTTT.

This clonotype was seen repeatedly, ten times or more. J is TRBJ1-1 and V is TRBV2, with D tentatively TRBD1 (6 bases). V lost 6 bases to trimming and J lost 0 bases, with 14 bases between them. Per the germline V gene, CDR1 is SNHLY and CDR2 is FYNNEI. This CDR3 contains 15 residues. The CDR3, as DNA: TGTGCCAGCAGGAACGAGGGGGGCATGAACACTGAAGCTTTCTTT. This encodes CASRNEGGMNTEAFF.

In this sample, this clonotype turned up many times. The chain combines TRBV3-1 with TRBJ2-1, with D possibly being TRBD1 or TRBD2 (5 bases each). There are 14 residues in the CDR3. In germline, CDR1 is LGHDT, CDR2 YNNKEL (reference sequence). Between the trimmed V and J ends, which lost 7 bases and 4 bases, there was a span of 14 bases. CDR3 bases: TGTGCCAGCACCGAGGGGCTGCTTTACAATGAGCAGTTCTTC. This sequence encodes CASTEGLLYNEQFF.

This clonotype was counted ten times or more. The chain links TRBV20-1 to TRBJ1-1, with TRBD1 identical over 8 bases. The CDR3 is made up of 16 amino acids. Trimming at V came to 0 bases and at J to 4 bases, leaving 10 bases not matched to a gene. Germline CDR1 is DFQATT and CDR2 is SNEGSKA (reference sequence). CDR3 DNA sequence: TGCAGTGCTAGAGATTCGGGGACCGGGACAGGCACTGAAGCTTTCTTT. Its translation: CSARDSGTGTGTEAFF.

This clonotype appeared a few times. This chain connects TRBV9 to TRBJ2-7; D ambiguous. Germline V gives CDR1 SGDLS, CDR2 YYNGEE. The germline V and J ends were trimmed by 0 bases and 5 bases, with 9 bases remaining between them. The CDR3 is made up of 13 amino acids. CDR3 amino acids: CASSVGPPDEQYF. The CDR3 nucleotides read TGTGCCAGCAGCGTAGGACCTCCTGACGAGCAGTACTTC.

V gene TRBV29-1 combines with J gene TRBJ1-1; tentative D call: TRBD1 (6 bases). The V and J ends lost 8 bases and 11 bases respectively, with 21 bases between them. There are 12 residues in the CDR3. Germline lookup yields CDR1 SQVTM and CDR2 ANQGSEA. CDR3 loop: CSSQGRGAWAFF. The DNA of the CDR3 is TGCAGCTCCCAAGGGAGGGGGGCCTGGGCTTTCTTT.

In this sample, this clonotype turned up many times. The chain joins TRBV11-2 to TRBJ2-3; 8 bases map to TRBD2. The CDR3 contains 15 residues. The germline CDR1 and CDR2 sequences are SGHAT and FQNNGV. After removal of 6 bases from V and 0 bases from J, the junction contained 5 bases not matched to a gene. The CDR3 nucleotides read TGTGCCAGCAGTCTTAGCGGGGTTAGCACAGATACGCAGTATTTT. Translation gives CASSLSGVSTDTQYF.

This clonotype was counted at least ten times. Written as DNA, the CDR3 is TGTGCCAGCAGCTCAGGACAGGGGGGAAATACCGGGGAGCTGTTTTTT. Translated: CASSSGQGGNTGELFF. V gene TRBV11-2 combines with J gene TRBJ2-2; 10 nucleotides line up with TRBD1. J gave up 5 bases and V 4 bases, and 7 bases lay outside the gene matches. Germline V gives CDR1 SGHAT, CDR2 FQNNGV. This CDR3 spans 16 amino acids.

This clonotype has just a few counts. This chain connects TRBV20-1 to TRBJ1-2; D not resolved. Germline V gene sequence: CDR1 DFQATT, CDR2 SNEGSKA (reference sequence). The length of the CDR3 is 11 residues. Trimming cost V 4 bases and J 0 bases, with 3 bases left between them. This chain's CDR3 is CSAISNYGYTF. The CDR3 DNA sequence: TGCAGTGCTATCTCTAACTATGGCTACACCTTC.

This clonotype was seen many times. V is TRBV6-1 and J is TRBJ1-1; D uncertain. The CDR3 extends over 14 amino acids. The V end was cut by 6 bases, the J end by 5 bases, with 16 bases between. Germline CDR1 and CDR2: MNHNS and SASEGT. The CDR3 is CASSDLGLRTEAFF. DNA for the CDR3: TGTGCCAGCAGCGACTTAGGACTACGTACTGAAGCTTTCTTT.

This clonotype was counted many times. The rearrangement links TRBV3-1 to TRBJ2-1, with a tentative D call TRBD2 (6 bases). The V and J ends lost 0 bases and 5 bases respectively, with 14 bases between them. This CDR3 is 16 amino acids long. From germline, CDR1 is LGHDT and CDR2 YNNKEL (reference sequence). This CDR3 reads CASSQEGRGRHNEQFF. CDR3 DNA: TGTGCCAGCAGCCAAGAAGGGCGGGGAAGGCACAATGAGCAGTTCTTC.

This chain connects TRBV4-1 to TRBJ2-5; D perhaps matches TRBD2 (6 bases). V was shortened by 3 bases and J by 14 bases, with 16 bases between the two germline ends. The length of the CDR3 is 12 residues. The germline CDR1 and CDR2 sequences are MGHRA and YSYEKL. The CDR3 nucleotides read TGCGCCAGCAGCCACACTCCGGGACTGGCCTACTTC. Residues: CASSHTPGLAYF.

This clonotype was seen a handful of times. This chain links TRBV6-1 with TRBJ2-7; possible D gene TRBD2, 5 bases. V lost 8 bases and J lost 0, with 14 bases in between. Germline V gene data show CDR1 as MNHNS and CDR2 as SASEGT. This CDR3 is built from 14 residues. CDR3 region: CASGLDGDSYEQYF. CDR3 DNA: TGTGCCAGCGGATTGGACGGGGACTCCTACGAGCAGTACTTC.

This clonotype was seen repeatedly, ten times or more. V gene TRBV20-1 combines with J gene TRBJ2-1; D is ambiguous. Germline values: CDR1 DFQATT, CDR2 SNEGSKA (reference sequence). V was trimmed by 3 bases and J by 8 bases, leaving 5 bases between them. The CDR3 spans 10 residues. The CDR3 spells CSASHHEQFF. CDR3 DNA: TGCAGTGCTAGCCACCATGAGCAGTTCTTC.

This clonotype was recorded at least ten times. The rearrangement joins TRBV3-1 to TRBJ1-2; 8 nucleotides agree with TRBD1. J lost 12 bases, V lost 2 bases, and 11 bases had no gene match. Germline V gene data show CDR1 as LGHDT and CDR2 as YNNKEL (reference sequence). There are 14 residues in the CDR3. The chain's CDR3 is CASSQKGTSGGHTF. The CDR3 DNA reads as TGTGCCAGCAGCCAAAAGGGAACTTCAGGGGGCCACACCTTC.

At least ten counts were recorded for this clonotype. This chain uses TRBV20-1 with TRBJ2-1; TRBD2 might be the D (6 bases). CDR3 length: 13 residues. Trimming shortened V by 4 bases and J by 4 bases, and 11 bases separated the two germline ends. Germline V gives CDR1 DFQATT, CDR2 SNEGSKA (reference sequence). The CDR3 DNA follows: TGCAGTGCTACTGGGGGGATGTACAATGAGCAGTTCTTC. It yields the protein CSATGGMYNEQFF.

This clonotype was seen repeatedly, ten times or more. V and J are TRBV7-9 and TRBJ2-1; D call uncertain. Germline CDR1 is SEHNR and CDR2 is FQNEAQ (reference sequence). V was cut by 1 base and J by 4 bases, with 8 bases left in between. This CDR3 spans 14 amino acids. The CDR3 is CASSLDWSYNEQFF. DNA for the CDR3: TGTGCCAGCAGCTTAGACTGGTCATACAATGAGCAGTTCTTC.

The chain recombines TRBV6-1 with TRBJ2-3, with D perhaps TRBD2 (7 bases). Germline CDR1 MNHNS, CDR2 SASEGT. The germline V and J ends were trimmed by 5 bases and 5 bases, with 14 bases remaining between them. The CDR3 has 14 amino acids. The CDR3: CASSPGGPGDTQYF. In nucleotides, the CDR3 is TGTGCCAGCAGTCCCGGGGGGCCGGGAGATACGCAGTATTTT.